This T cell receptor beta chain was obtained from a study of CD4 T cells in relation to SARS-CoV-2 and coronaviruses. General study points: Each donor contributed either pre-pandemic or post-infection samples, not both.

The repertoire was sequenced with immunoSEQ multiplex PCR; TCRdb's copy has only in-frame clones and lacks some. The sample records around 30,000 clones, more than 65% being singletons. Concerning this clone: The antigen remains unidentified.

The V gene's germline CDR1 is KGHDR and CDR2 SFDVKD. The germline V and J ends were trimmed by 9 bases and 4 bases, with 13 bases remaining between them. CDR3 length equals 13 residues. The receptor was derived from an adult with COVID-19. Input material: memory CD4+ T cells from PBMCs, cultured in vitro. The chain joins TRBV24-1 to TRBJ2-3, with no clear D. CDR3 sequence: CATRQAPSDTQYF. The CDR3 coding sequence is TGTGCCACCCGGCAAGCCCCTTCAGATACGCAGTATTTT.